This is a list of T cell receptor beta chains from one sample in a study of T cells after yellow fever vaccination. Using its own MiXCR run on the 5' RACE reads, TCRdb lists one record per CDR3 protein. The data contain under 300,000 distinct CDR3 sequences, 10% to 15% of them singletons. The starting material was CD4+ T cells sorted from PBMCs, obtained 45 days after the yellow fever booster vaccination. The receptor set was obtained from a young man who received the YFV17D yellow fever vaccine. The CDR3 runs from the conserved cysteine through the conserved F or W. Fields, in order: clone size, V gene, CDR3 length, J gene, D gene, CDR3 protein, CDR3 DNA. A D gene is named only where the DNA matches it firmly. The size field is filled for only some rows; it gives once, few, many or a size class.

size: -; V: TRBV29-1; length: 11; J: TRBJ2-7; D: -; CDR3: CSVEGRYEQYF; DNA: TGCAGCGTTGAAGGCAGGTACGAGCAGTACTTC
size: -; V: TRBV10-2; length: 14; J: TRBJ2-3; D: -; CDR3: CASGGGQGSDTQYF; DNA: TGCGCCAGCGGGGGGGGGCAGGGATCAGATACGCAGTATTTT
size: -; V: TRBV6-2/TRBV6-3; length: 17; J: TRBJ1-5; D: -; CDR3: CASSFPPGAAGNQPQHF; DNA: TGTGCCAGCAGTTTCCCCCCCGGGGCCGCGGGTAATCAGCCCCAGCATTTT
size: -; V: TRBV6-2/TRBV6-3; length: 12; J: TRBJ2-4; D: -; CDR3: CASTAGRNIQYF; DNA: TGTGCCAGCACCGCTGGGAGAAACATTCAGTACTTC
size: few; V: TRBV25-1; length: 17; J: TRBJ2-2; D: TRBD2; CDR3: CASSEYSGTSAIGELFF; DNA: TGTGCCAGCAGTGAATACTCCGGGACTAGCGCGATCGGGGAGCTGTTTTTT
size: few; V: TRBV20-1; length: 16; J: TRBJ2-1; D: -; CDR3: CSARNLESGTYNEQFF; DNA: TGCAGTGCTAGGAACCTCGAGTCAGGTACCTACAATGAGCAGTTCTTC
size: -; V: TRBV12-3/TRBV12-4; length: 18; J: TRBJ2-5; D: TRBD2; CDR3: CASSIRSGLAGAGETQYF; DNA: TGTGCCAGCAGTATCCGAAGCGGACTAGCGGGAGCAGGGGAGACCCAGTACTTC
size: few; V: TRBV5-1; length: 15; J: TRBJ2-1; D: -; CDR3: CASSGVGGNYNEQFF; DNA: TGCGCCAGCAGCGGGGTGGGGGGCAACTACAATGAGCAGTTCTTC
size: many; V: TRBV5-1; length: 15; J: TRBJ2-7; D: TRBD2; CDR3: CASSLAGTNAYEQYF; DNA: TGCGCCAGCAGCTTGGCCGGGACTAATGCTTACGAGCAGTACTTC
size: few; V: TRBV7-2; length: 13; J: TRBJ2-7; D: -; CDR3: CASSLAWAYEQYF; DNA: TGTGCCAGCAGCTTGGCTTGGGCCTACGAGCAGTACTTC
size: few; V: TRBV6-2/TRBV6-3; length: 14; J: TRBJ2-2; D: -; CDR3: CATGVAGRTGELFF; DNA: TGTGCCACTGGTGTGGCTGGTAGGACCGGGGAGCTGTTTTTT
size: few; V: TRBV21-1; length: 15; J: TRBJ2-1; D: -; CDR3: CASSKGPTDYNEQFF; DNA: TGTGCCAGCAGCAAAGGACCGACAGATTACAATGAGCAGTTCTTC
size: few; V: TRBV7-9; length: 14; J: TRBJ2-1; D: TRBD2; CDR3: CASATSGIYNEQSF; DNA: TGTGCCAGCGCGACTAGCGGGATATACAATGAGCAGTCCTTC
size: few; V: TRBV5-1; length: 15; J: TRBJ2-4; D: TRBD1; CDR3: CASSLEGTVKNIQYF; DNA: TGCGCCAGCAGCTTGGAGGGGACAGTAAAAAACATTCAGTACTTC
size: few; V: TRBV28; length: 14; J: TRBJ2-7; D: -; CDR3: CASSKRTATYEQYF; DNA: TGTGCCAGCAGTAAGCGGACAGCGACCTACGAGCAGTACTTC
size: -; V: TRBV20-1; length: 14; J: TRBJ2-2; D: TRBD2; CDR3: CSAIGLAKVGELFF; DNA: TGCAGTGCTATAGGACTAGCTAAGGTCGGGGAGCTGTTTTTT
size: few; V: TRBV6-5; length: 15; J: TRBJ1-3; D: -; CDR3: CASSSVWPGRDTIYF; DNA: TGTGCCAGCAGTTCCGTCTGGCCTGGACGAGACACCATATATTTT
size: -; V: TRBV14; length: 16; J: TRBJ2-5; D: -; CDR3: CASSQEASRFSETQYF; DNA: TGTGCCAGCAGCCAAGAAGCGTCGCGGTTCAGTGAGACCCAGTACTTC
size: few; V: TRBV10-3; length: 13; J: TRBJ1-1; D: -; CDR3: CAIRRAENTEAFF; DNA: TGTGCCATCCGGAGGGCGGAGAACACTGAAGCTTTCTTT
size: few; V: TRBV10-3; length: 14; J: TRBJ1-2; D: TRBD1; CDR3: CAISRDRESYGYTF; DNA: TGTGCCATCAGCCGGGACAGGGAATCCTATGGCTACACCTTC
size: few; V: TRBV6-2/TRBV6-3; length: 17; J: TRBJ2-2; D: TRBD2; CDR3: CASRFLAGGANTGELFF; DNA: TGTGCCAGCAGATTCCTAGCGGGAGGCGCGAACACCGGGGAGCTGTTTTTT
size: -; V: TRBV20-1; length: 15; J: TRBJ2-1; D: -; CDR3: CSASPPTNSYNEQFF; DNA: TGCAGTGCTTCGCCCCCTACAAATTCCTACAATGAGCAGTTCTTC
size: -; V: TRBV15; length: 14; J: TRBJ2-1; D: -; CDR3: CATRQRGVINEQFF; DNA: TGTGCCACCAGGCAGCGTGGCGTGATCAATGAGCAGTTCTTC
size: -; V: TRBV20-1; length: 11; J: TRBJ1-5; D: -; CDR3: CSARGMIQEHF; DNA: TGCAGTGCTAGAGGAATGATACAGGAGCATTTT
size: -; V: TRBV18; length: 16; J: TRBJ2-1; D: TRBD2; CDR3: CASSPTSGRASGEQFF; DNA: TGTGCCAGCTCACCAACTAGCGGGAGGGCCTCAGGAGAGCAGTTCTTC
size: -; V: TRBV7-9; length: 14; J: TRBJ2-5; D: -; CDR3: CASSLGVRGETQYF; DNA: TGTGCCAGCAGCTTAGGCGTCAGGGGAGAGACCCAGTACTTC